The 14 T cell receptor beta chains below come from one sample, sequenced in a study of sequential checkpoint blockade in melanoma. Treatment: randomized to nivolumab then ipilimumab (arm A) or the reverse (arm B). The data were produced by immunoSEQ multiplex PCR, yet TCRdb's version contains in-frame clones alone and is incomplete. The profile shows 25,000 to 30,000 clones, 65% to 85% of them singletons. This material consisted of CD8+ T cells sorted from blood (inferred from file names), taken from a patient given nivolumab and ipilimumab in sequence. The receptors stem from a human donor with melanoma.

This chain links TRBV5-6 with TRBJ1-5; D is unresolved. Looked up from germline, CDR1 is SGHDT and CDR2 is YYEEEE. V lost 1 base, J lost 0 bases, and 8 bases lay in between. CDR3 length: 15 amino acids. CDR3 nucleotide sequence: TGTGCCAGCAGCTTGCAGGTTACTAGCAATCAGCCCCAGCATTTT. As protein: CASSLQVTSNQPQHF.

The rearrangement uses TRBV9 and TRBJ2-7; 12 positions agree with TRBD1. CDR1 SGDLS and CDR2 YYNGEE come from the germline V gene. The V and J ends lost 4 bases and 5 bases, in that order; junction bases with no gene match: 10. The CDR3 sequence is 16 residues long. CDR3 protein: CASSRPPGQGADEQYF. Written as DNA, the CDR3 is TGTGCCAGCAGCCGACCTCCGGGACAGGGGGCTGACGAGCAGTACTTC.

V gene TRBV11-1 combines with J gene TRBJ2-7, with TRBD1 identical over 9 bases. Germline CDR1 is SGHAT and CDR2 is FQDESV (reference sequence). This CDR3 spans 15 amino acids. V shed 4 bases and J 4 bases; nucleotides not matched to a gene: 8. The CDR3 bases are TGTGCCAGCAGCTGGACGGGACAGGGTACGTACGAGCAGTACTTC. It encodes CASSWTGQGTYEQYF.

V is TRBV2 and J is TRBJ1-1; TRBD1 is a possible D gene (6 bases). This CDR3 is built from 15 residues. The germline CDR1 and CDR2 sequences are SNHLY and FYNNEI. The V end was cut by 8 bases, the J end by 0 bases, with 16 bases between. The CDR3 spells CASPWVGQMNTEAFF. The CDR3 region has the DNA TGTGCCAGCCCCTGGGTTGGACAGATGAACACTGAAGCTTTCTTT.

V usage is TRBV28 and J usage is TRBJ1-5, with 11 bases fitting TRBD1. V shed 8 bases, J shed 7 bases, and the junction held 4 bases outside the gene matches. This CDR3 comprises 13 residues. Germline CDR1 and CDR2: MDHEN and SYDVKM. The CDR3: CASQDRGQQPQHF. CDR3 bases: TGTGCCAGCCAGGACAGGGGGCAACAGCCCCAGCATTTT.

This chain's CDR3 is CASSSRQANYGYTF. The CDR3 DNA is TGTGCCAGCAGCTCCAGACAGGCGAACTATGGCTACACCTTC. V usage is TRBV7-9 and J usage is TRBJ1-2; weak D call: TRBD1 (6 bases). The germline V and J ends were trimmed by 4 bases and 2 bases, with 11 bases remaining between them. Germline CDR1 is SEHNR and CDR2 is FQNEAQ (reference sequence). This CDR3 region has 14 residues.

The chain carries TRBV9 and TRBJ2-1; maybe TRBD2 (5 bases). CDR1 is SGDLS and CDR2 is YYNGEE in the germline V gene. The CDR3 loop spans 16 amino acids. Deletions cut 0 bases from V and 2 bases from J, with 12 bases between. The CDR3 DNA is TGTGCCAGCAGCGTAGAGGCGGGTCCCACCTACAATGAGCAGTTCTTC. Translating it yields CASSVEAGPTYNEQFF.

The chain combines TRBV7-9 with TRBJ2-7; 14 nucleotides agree with TRBD2. The germline V gene encodes CDR1 SEHNR and CDR2 FQNEAQ (reference sequence). V shed 5 bases and J 2 bases; nucleotides not matched to a gene: 2. This CDR3 spans 15 amino acids. CDR3 sequence: CASSGTSGGPYEQYF. The CDR3 nucleotides read TGTGCCAGCAGCGGGACTAGCGGGGGACCCTACGAGCAGTACTTC.

The chain links TRBV28 to TRBJ2-7; TRBD1 matches 7 bases. Germline assignment: CDR1 MDHEN and CDR2 SYDVKM. Unmatched junction bases numbered 7, after V lost 4 bases and J lost 4 bases. The CDR3 has 14 amino acids. CDR3 sequence: CASSSRDSTYEQYF. The CDR3 coding sequence is TGTGCCAGCAGTTCCCGGGACAGTACATACGAGCAGTACTTC. Combining the CDR3 with reference TRBV28 and TRBJ2-7 gives the whole variable domain DVKVTQSSRYLVKRTGEKVFLECVQDMDHENMFWYRQDPGLGLRLIYFSYDVKMKEKGDIPEGYSVSREKKERFSLILESASTNQTSMYLCASSSRDSTYEQYFGPGTRLTVT.

The rearrangement links TRBV6-1 to TRBJ1-1; the match to TRBD1 covers 9 bases. The J segment lost 7 bases and the V segment lost 4 bases, leaving 13 bases of the junction unmatched. The CDR3 extends over 16 amino acids. CDR1 is MNHNS and CDR2 is SASEGT in the germline V gene. The CDR3 DNA sequence: TGTGCCAGCAGTGCACGGCGGGACAGGGAGTCATTTGAAGCTTTCTTT. Translating gives CASSARRDRESFEAFF.

The rearrangement links TRBV6-1 to TRBJ2-1; maybe TRBD2 (7 bases). The CDR3 is 16 amino acids. The ends were cut back, 4 bases at V and 7 bases at J, with 20 bases in the middle. Per germline, CDR1 MNHNS and CDR2 SASEGT. This chain's CDR3 is CASSAHPEGGLNEQFF. The CDR3 DNA reads TGTGCCAGCAGTGCCCACCCGGAGGGGGGGCTTAATGAGCAGTTCTTC.

This chain connects TRBV9 to TRBJ2-6; D possibly corresponds to TRBD1 (6 bases). Trimming shortened V by 3 bases and J by 4 bases, and 11 bases separated the two germline ends. The germline V gene has CDR1 SGDLS and CDR2 YYNGEE. This CDR3 is built from 15 residues. CDR3 DNA sequence: TGTGCCAGCAGCGCCACAGGGTCCGGGGCCAACGTCCTGACTTTC. Encoded protein: CASSATGSGANVLTF.

The rearrangement uses TRBV4-3 and TRBJ2-1, with TRBD2 matching 13 bases. The CDR3 contains 21 residues. Germline CDR1 and CDR2: LGHNA and YSLEER. J gave up 6 bases and V 0 bases, and 17 bases lay outside the gene matches. The CDR3 region has the DNA TGCGCCAGCAGCCAAGAAGACCCAGGACTAGCGGGGGACCGGGGGGGCAATGAGCAGTTCTTC. This encodes CASSQEDPGLAGDRGGNEQFF.

V usage is TRBV4-3 and J usage is TRBJ2-7; 7 nucleotides agree with TRBD1. From germline, CDR1 is LGHNA and CDR2 YSLEER. The CDR3 loop spans 14 amino acids. V was clipped by 3 bases and J by 2 bases; unmatched bases: 4. Written as DNA, the CDR3 is TGCGCCAGCAGCCAGACGACAGGGACCTACGAGCAGTACTTC. The encoded protein is CASSQTTGTYEQYF.